The 8 T cell receptor beta chains below all came from one sample that was sequenced in a study of T cell responses to AZD1222 COVID-19 vaccine. The table came from immunoSEQ multiplex PCR; TCRdb's copy has only in-frame clones and leaves some out. The sample includes about 120,000 clones, about 93% seen only once; the top ten take 4.2%. This specimen consisted of peripheral blood, obtained 28 days after the second dose of the MenACWY control vaccine. The receptors stem from an adult who received the MenACWY meningococcal vaccine as a control.

The CDR3 is CASSNLDPGPQPQHF. The CDR3 DNA reads TGTGCCAGTAGTAATCTGGACCCCGGTCCTCAGCCCCAGCATTTT. V usage is TRBV19 and J usage is TRBJ1-5; D is unclear. The CDR3 runs to 15 residues. V lost 4 bases and J lost 6, with 16 bases in between. Germline assignment: CDR1 LNHDA and CDR2 SQIVND (reference sequence). Using reference TRBV19 and TRBJ1-5 for the parts outside the CDR3, the full variable domain is DGGITQSPKYLFRKEGQNVTLSCEQNLNHDAMYWYRQDPGQGLRLIYYSQIVNDFQKGDIAEGYSVSREKKESFPLTVTSAQKNPTAFYLCASSNLDPGPQPQHFGDGTRLSIL.

CDR3 in amino acids: CASSSGTDNTGELFF. CDR3 bases: TGTGCCAGCAGCTCCGGGACGGATAACACCGGGGAGCTGTTTTTT. V usage is TRBV6-5 and J usage is TRBJ2-2, with D perhaps TRBD1 or TRBD2 (5 bases each). The germline V gene encodes CDR1 MNHEY and CDR2 SVGAGI. This CDR3 contains 15 residues. Trimming took off 6 bases at V and 2 bases at J, with 13 bases between the two ends.

V is TRBV6-1 and J is TRBJ2-5, with D tentatively TRBD2 (6 bases). V was pared by 2 bases and J by 2 bases, with 12 bases between. This CDR3 is built from 15 residues. Germline CDR1 MNHNS, CDR2 SASEGT. The CDR3 sequence is CASSELAEVQETQYF. CDR3 DNA sequence: TGTGCCAGCAGTGAATTAGCGGAGGTACAAGAGACCCAGTACTTC.

This chain links TRBV6-2 or TRBV6-3 with TRBJ2-7, with 8 bases that match TRBD1. Per germline, CDR1 MNHEY and CDR2 SVGEGT. Losses at the gene ends were 2 bases for V and 2 bases for J; bases not matched to a gene: 5. The CDR3 runs 15 residues. The CDR3 loop reads CASSYGTGDTYEQYV. DNA of the CDR3: TGTGCCAGCAGTTACGGGACAGGTGACACCTACGAGCAGTACGTC.

V gene TRBV7-5 combines with J gene TRBJ2-7; the DNA was not used to check the table's D call, TRBD2. TRBV7-5 is an annotated pseudogene. The length of the CDR3 is 20 residues. CDR3 nucleotide sequence: TGTGTCAGAAGCCCCAGGGCCGGGACTAGCGGGGGACTGAGCTCCTACGAGCAGTACGTC. Its translation is CVRSPRAGTSGGLSSYEQYV.

This chain links TRBV28 with TRBJ2-7, with 8 bases matching TRBD1. This CDR3 region has 15 residues. The germline V gene encodes CDR1 MDHEN and CDR2 SYDVKM. The V gene end was trimmed by 2 bases and the J gene end by 2 bases; junction bases not matched to a gene: 5. The CDR3 sequence is CASSLRGQGPYEQYF. The CDR3 DNA reads as TGTGCCAGCAGTTTACGCGGACAGGGTCCCTACGAGCAGTACTTC.

The CDR3 region is CASSQDPLGQPYGYTF. In DNA, the CDR3 is TGTGCCAGCAGCCAAGACCCCCTGGGACAACCCTATGGCTACACCTTC. The chain couples TRBV3-1 (or the pseudogene TRBV3-2) to TRBJ1-2; possible D gene TRBD1, 6 bases. The CDR3 is made up of 16 amino acids. Germline CDR1 reads LGHDT; CDR2 reads YNNKEL (reference sequence). Deletions cut 0 bases from V and 4 bases from J, with 15 bases between.

In this sample, this clone turned up a few times. The rearrangement joins TRBV4-1 to TRBJ1-4, with D possibly TRBD1 on 5 matching bases. The CDR3 length is 17 residues. Deletions cut 3 bases from V and 8 bases from J, with 22 bases between. Germline V gives CDR1 MGHRA, CDR2 YSYEKL. The CDR3 region has the DNA TGCGCCAGCAGCCAGAGCCACGGAGGGGAGGAGGGGGAAAAACTGTTTTTT. Its translation is CASSQSHGGEEGEKLFF.